Listed below are T cell receptor beta chains from one sample, sequenced in a study of T cell repertoires and Cas9 in healthy adults. Profiling relied on immunoSEQ multiplex PCR, and the TCRdb table lists in-frame clones only, not all of them. The sample holds more than 20,000 clones, 85% to 95% seen once. Sequencing used CD4+ effector T cells (CD127+, CD25-, CD137-, CD154-) from PBMCs; culture status not recorded. The origin of the receptors is a human donor in good health. The CDR3 runs from the conserved cysteine through the conserved F or W. The order of the fields is D gene, V gene, J gene, clone size, CDR3 protein, CDR3 DNA. D genes are given only for firm matches. The size of a clone is reported for some rows only, either as once, few or many, or as a class for expanded clones.

D gene: NA; V gene: TRBV2; J gene: TRBJ1-1; clone size: NA; CDR3 protein: CASSQDGNTEAFF; CDR3 DNA: TGTGCCAGCAGCCAGGACGGAAACACTGAAGCTTTCTTT
D gene: TRBD1; V gene: TRBV5-5; J gene: TRBJ1-1; clone size: NA; CDR3 protein: CASRLQGEAFF; CDR3 DNA: TGTGCCAGCAGGTTACAGGGGGAAGCTTTCTTT
D gene: NA; V gene: TRBV27; J gene: TRBJ2-1; clone size: NA; CDR3 protein: CATRGVRGRASEQFF; CDR3 DNA: TGTGCCACCAGGGGGGTGAGGGGGAGGGCCAGTGAGCAGTTCTTC
D gene: NA; V gene: TRBV5-8; J gene: TRBJ1-2; clone size: NA; CDR3 protein: CASNRGRGYGYTF; CDR3 DNA: TGTGCCAGCAACCGAGGCAGGGGCTATGGCTACACCTTC
D gene: NA; V gene: TRBV7-9; J gene: TRBJ2-2; clone size: NA; CDR3 protein: CASNFGGWGTDTGELFF; CDR3 DNA: TGTGCCAGCAACTTCGGGGGTTGGGGGACAGACACCGGGGAGCTGTTTTTT
D gene: NA; V gene: TRBV6-6; J gene: TRBJ1-1; clone size: NA; CDR3 protein: CASSPQDSPRGAFF; CDR3 DNA: TGTGCCAGCAGTCCCCAGGACAGCCCCCGGGGAGCTTTCTTT
D gene: TRBD2; V gene: TRBV7-2; J gene: TRBJ2-3; clone size: NA; CDR3 protein: CASSLSGVPDTQYF; CDR3 DNA: TGTGCCAGCAGCCTGAGCGGGGTTCCAGATACGCAGTATTTT
D gene: TRBD1; V gene: TRBV11-3; J gene: TRBJ2-3; clone size: NA; CDR3 protein: CASSSETGVQGTQYF; CDR3 DNA: TGTGCCAGCAGCTCCGAAACAGGGGTTCAGGGTACGCAGTATTTT
D gene: TRBD2; V gene: TRBV4-3; J gene: TRBJ2-3; clone size: NA; CDR3 protein: CASSRGTSGSTDTQYF; CDR3 DNA: TGCGCCAGCAGCCGAGGGACTAGCGGTAGCACAGATACGCAGTATTTT
D gene: NA; V gene: TRBV7-2; J gene: TRBJ1-1; clone size: NA; CDR3 protein: CASSPKAGVAEAFF; CDR3 DNA: TGTGCCAGCAGCCCCAAGGCTGGGGTAGCTGAAGCTTTCTTT
D gene: NA; V gene: TRBV29-1; J gene: TRBJ2-1; clone size: NA; CDR3 protein: CSVEDIQGTDNEQFF; CDR3 DNA: TGCAGCGTTGAAGATATACAGGGTACGGACAATGAGCAGTTCTTC
D gene: NA; V gene: TRBV7-2; J gene: TRBJ2-7; clone size: NA; CDR3 protein: CASSLDPGASYEQYF; CDR3 DNA: TGTGCCAGCAGCTTAGATCCGGGGGCCTCCTACGAGCAGTACTTC
D gene: TRBD1; V gene: TRBV19; J gene: TRBJ1-2; clone size: NA; CDR3 protein: CASSTPRQGSNYGYTF; CDR3 DNA: TGTGCCAGTAGTACTCCCCGACAGGGATCGAACTATGGCTACACCTTC
D gene: TRBD1; V gene: TRBV28; J gene: TRBJ1-5; clone size: NA; CDR3 protein: CASSLWAGQTRLKFQPQHF; CDR3 DNA: TGTGCCAGCAGTTTATGGGCGGGACAGACTCGGTTGAAGTTCCAGCCCCAGCATTTT
D gene: NA; V gene: TRBV4-3; J gene: TRBJ1-3; clone size: NA; CDR3 protein: CASSQGPGNTIYF; CDR3 DNA: TGCGCCAGCAGCCAAGGTCCCGGAAACACCATATATTTT
D gene: TRBD2; V gene: TRBV7-7; J gene: TRBJ2-1; clone size: NA; CDR3 protein: CASSRSGVDEQFF; CDR3 DNA: TGTGCCAGCAGCCGTAGCGGGGTAGATGAGCAGTTCTTC
D gene: TRBD1; V gene: TRBV7-2; J gene: TRBJ1-2; clone size: NA; CDR3 protein: CASSLNRGQVDTF; CDR3 DNA: TGTGCCAGCAGCCTGAACAGGGGCCAAGTCGACACCTTC
D gene: NA; V gene: TRBV5-5; J gene: TRBJ2-1; clone size: NA; CDR3 protein: CASSLEYEQFF; CDR3 DNA: TGTGCCAGCAGCTTGGAGTATGAGCAGTTCTTC
D gene: NA; V gene: TRBV7-2; J gene: TRBJ1-5; clone size: NA; CDR3 protein: CASSLIGDSNQPQHF; CDR3 DNA: TGTGCCAGCAGCTTAATTGGGGATAGCAATCAGCCCCAGCATTTT
D gene: TRBD1; V gene: TRBV11-1; J gene: TRBJ1-2; clone size: NA; CDR3 protein: CASSPNGQGRVGYTF; CDR3 DNA: TGTGCCAGCAGCCCGAATGGACAGGGTAGGGTTGGCTACACCTTC
D gene: TRBD2; V gene: TRBV7-9; J gene: TRBJ2-1; clone size: NA; CDR3 protein: CASRFGLAGEDPSYNEQFF; CDR3 DNA: TGTGCCAGCAGATTCGGGCTAGCGGGAGAGGATCCCTCCTACAATGAGCAGTTCTTC
D gene: NA; V gene: TRBV5-4; J gene: TRBJ2-5; clone size: NA; CDR3 protein: CASHPLVSETQYF; CDR3 DNA: TGTGCCAGCCACCCGCTAGTTTCGGAGACCCAGTACTTC
D gene: TRBD2; V gene: TRBV10-3; J gene: TRBJ2-5; clone size: NA; CDR3 protein: CAIVPGLGETQYF; CDR3 DNA: TGTGCCATTGTCCCGGGACTAGGGGAGACCCAGTACTTC
D gene: NA; V gene: TRBV5-4; J gene: TRBJ2-3; clone size: NA; CDR3 protein: CASSLGQDPSTDTQYF; CDR3 DNA: TGTGCCAGCAGCTTGGGACAGGACCCTAGCACAGATACGCAGTATTTT
D gene: NA; V gene: TRBV25-1; J gene: TRBJ2-2; clone size: NA; CDR3 protein: CASSASHTGELFF; CDR3 DNA: TGTGCCAGCAGTGCCTCCCACACCGGGGAGCTGTTTTTT
D gene: TRBD2; V gene: TRBV7-2; J gene: TRBJ2-7; clone size: NA; CDR3 protein: CASSLDQRGGYEQYF; CDR3 DNA: TGTGCCAGCAGCTTAGATCAGCGGGGGGGCTACGAGCAGTACTTC
D gene: TRBD1; V gene: TRBV18; J gene: TRBJ1-1; clone size: NA; CDR3 protein: CASSPVGQGDTEAFF; CDR3 DNA: TGTGCCAGCTCACCAGTGGGACAGGGGGACACTGAAGCTTTCTTT
D gene: NA; V gene: TRBV11-3; J gene: TRBJ2-7; clone size: NA; CDR3 protein: CASSPALRGYEQYF; CDR3 DNA: TGTGCCAGCAGCCCTGCTCTTCGGGGTTACGAGCAGTACTTC
D gene: NA; V gene: TRBV29-1; J gene: TRBJ1-1; clone size: NA; CDR3 protein: CSVESRQLTEAFF; CDR3 DNA: TGCAGCGTTGAATCTCGTCAGTTAACTGAAGCTTTCTTT
D gene: NA; V gene: TRBV11-3; J gene: TRBJ2-3; clone size: NA; CDR3 protein: CASSLRFGVSDTQYF; CDR3 DNA: TGTGCCAGCAGCTTAAGGTTCGGGGTTTCAGATACGCAGTATTTT
D gene: TRBD2; V gene: TRBV27; J gene: TRBJ2-5; clone size: NA; CDR3 protein: CASSLYRGRETQYF; CDR3 DNA: TGTGCCAGCAGTTTATATCGCGGGAGGGAGACCCAGTACTTC
D gene: TRBD2; V gene: TRBV7-7; J gene: TRBJ2-2; clone size: few; CDR3 protein: CASSPGLAGLRINTGELFF; CDR3 DNA: TGTGCCAGCAGTCCGGGACTAGCGGGGCTAAGAATTAACACCGGGGAGCTGTTTTTT
D gene: NA; V gene: TRBV2; J gene: TRBJ2-1; clone size: NA; CDR3 protein: CASGLNNEQFF; CDR3 DNA: TGTGCCAGCGGACTAAACAATGAGCAGTTCTTC
D gene: NA; V gene: TRBV5-1; J gene: TRBJ1-1; clone size: NA; CDR3 protein: CASSLERGGEAFF; CDR3 DNA: TGCGCCAGCAGCTTGGAGCGGGGAGGTGAAGCTTTCTTT
D gene: TRBD1; V gene: TRBV19; J gene: TRBJ1-2; clone size: once; CDR3 protein: CASSTRQGGYTF; CDR3 DNA: TGTGCCAGTAGTACCCGACAGGGCGGCTACACCTTC
D gene: NA; V gene: TRBV4-2; J gene: TRBJ1-1; clone size: NA; CDR3 protein: CASSLRLGTGTQNTEAFF; CDR3 DNA: TGTGCCAGCAGCTTACGCCTAGGTACCGGGACCCAGAACACTGAAGCTTTCTTT
D gene: NA; V gene: TRBV4-3; J gene: TRBJ1-5; clone size: NA; CDR3 protein: CASSQDGRADQPQHF; CDR3 DNA: TGCGCCAGCAGCCAAGATGGCAGGGCGGATCAGCCCCAGCATTTT
D gene: TRBD1; V gene: TRBV18; J gene: TRBJ1-1; clone size: NA; CDR3 protein: CASSPGQGTFAFF; CDR3 DNA: TGTGCCAGCAGTCCCGGACAGGGGACGTTCGCTTTCTTT
D gene: NA; V gene: TRBV19; J gene: TRBJ2-1; clone size: NA; CDR3 protein: CASSTHSSNEQFF; CDR3 DNA: TGTGCCAGTAGTACCCACAGTTCCAATGAGCAGTTCTTC
D gene: NA; V gene: TRBV11-2; J gene: TRBJ2-5; clone size: NA; CDR3 protein: CAGSRRLGPGSETQYF; CDR3 DNA: TGTGCCGGCAGCCGCCGACTAGGGCCGGGGTCAGAGACCCAGTACTTC
D gene: NA; V gene: TRBV7-9; J gene: TRBJ1-3; clone size: NA; CDR3 protein: CASSLRVTGNTIYF; CDR3 DNA: TGTGCCAGCAGCCTCAGGGTTACTGGAAACACCATATATTTT
D gene: TRBD1; V gene: TRBV6-4; J gene: TRBJ1-2; clone size: NA; CDR3 protein: CASALMSGGSYGYTF; CDR3 DNA: TGTGCCAGCGCCCTGATGTCAGGGGGGAGCTATGGCTACACCTTC
D gene: NA; V gene: TRBV27; J gene: TRBJ1-6; clone size: once; CDR3 protein: CASSLSHDTAYNSPLHF; CDR3 DNA: TGTGCCAGCAGTTTATCCCACGACACTGCCTATAATTCACCCCTCCACTTT
D gene: NA; V gene: TRBV7-9; J gene: TRBJ2-3; clone size: NA; CDR3 protein: CATESSMASTDTQYF; CDR3 DNA: TGTGCCACCGAAAGCTCGATGGCCAGCACAGATACGCAGTATTTT
D gene: NA; V gene: TRBV28; J gene: TRBJ1-1; clone size: NA; CDR3 protein: CASSSHHEAFF; CDR3 DNA: TGTGCCAGCAGTTCCCACCACGAAGCTTTCTTT
D gene: TRBD1; V gene: TRBV25-1; J gene: TRBJ2-1; clone size: NA; CDR3 protein: CASSSSTGTGVQFF; CDR3 DNA: TGTGCCAGCAGCTCATCCACAGGGACAGGGGTGCAGTTCTTC
D gene: TRBD2; V gene: TRBV7-6; J gene: TRBJ2-1; clone size: NA; CDR3 protein: CASSPRGFSGIDEQFF; CDR3 DNA: TGTGCCAGCAGCCCCCGGGGTTTTAGCGGGATCGATGAGCAGTTCTTC
D gene: TRBD1; V gene: TRBV4-1; J gene: TRBJ2-1; clone size: NA; CDR3 protein: CASSQAGTEYNEQFF; CDR3 DNA: TGCGCCAGCAGCCAAGCCGGGACAGAATACAATGAGCAGTTCTTC
D gene: NA; V gene: TRBV20-1; J gene: TRBJ2-7; clone size: NA; CDR3 protein: CSARGPYEQYF; CDR3 DNA: TGCAGTGCCAGAGGGCCCTACGAGCAGTACTTC